This paragraph covers one TCR beta chain sequence. Its antigen remains unidentified. The data were obtained in a study of shared clonotypes between healthy human individuals. Each donor was a Caucasian adult residing in Nashville, Tennessee. Unsorted PBMC DNA went through sequencing on ten immunoSEQ deep assay plates. Only in-frame clones appear in the TCRdb table, and some are missing; sequencing was by immunoSEQ multiplex PCR. The sample yields roughly 450,000 clones, more than 65% seen once. Overall study results and limits: A limitation of the genetic and exposure-history diversity represented arose from few donors.

The sample taken for sequencing was PBMCs. The clonotype originates from a woman in her thirties or forties in good health. Some clones in this sample may be carry-over from other donors' samples.

CDR3 DNA: TGTGCCAGCAGCCTCGACGGATCCGGCTACACCTTC. Amino acids: CASSLDGSGYTF. V and J are TRBV2 and TRBJ1-2; no firm D call. The CDR3 totals 12 residues. Germline CDR1 is SNHLY and CDR2 is FYNNEI. The V and J ends lost 6 bases and 8 bases respectively, with 13 bases between them. The full variable domain, in which reference TRBV2 and TRBJ1-2 provide the parts outside the CDR3, is EPEVTQTPSHQVTQMGQEVILRCVPISNHLYFYWYRQILGQKVEFLVSFYNNEISEKSEIFDDQFSVERPDGSNFTLKIRSTKLEDSAMYFCASSLDGSGYTFGSGTRLTVV.